This paragraph covers one T cell receptor (beta chain) sequence. The clone's antigen remains unknown. No base-level quality is on record; no much larger clone is a single base apart. These data originate in a study of shared clonotypes between healthy human individuals (dated by TCRdb to 2020 to 2021). Context from the whole study: Three men and a couple of women, aged 18 to 49 years, made up the cohort. The study deeply sequenced blood TCR repertoires of five healthy adults to estimate repertoire size and the extent of clonotype sharing between individuals. To increase sequencing depth and limit assay-specific biases, different laboratories used diverse techniques to prepare libraries and sequence TCR repertoires. Each donor's leukapheresis produced roughly between about 0.8 and 8.9 billion PBMCs. Broad study findings and their caveats: Because the study included a small number of donors, the genetic and exposure-history diversity represented was limited. Sampling was limited to blood, and TCR repertoires in tissue likely differ from TCR repertoires in blood. Pairwise subsampling led to the expectation that sequencing depth would affect the degree of clonotype sharing among donors.

The CDR3 covers 17 residues, taking in both the cysteine and the phenylalanine. Only the CDR3 part of the read is kept: 51 bases, read in frame from the first base. V drops 5 bases and J drops 0 bases, leaving 17 bases in between. CDR1 and CDR2 are drawn from the germline V gene (reference sequence): LNHDA, SQIVND. Donors were healthy HIV-negative adults with no recently reported acute infections or vaccinations. Every donor was a Caucasian adult living in Nashville, Tennessee, USA. In the unsorted samples, approximately 85 million PBMCs were counted, and genomic DNA was extracted using the QIAamp DNA Blood Mini kit. After blood collection by leukapheresis, PBMCs were isolated using Ficoll-Histopaque density gradient centrifugation and then cryopreserved in the vapor phase of liquid nitrogen. TCR CDR3 regions were amplified from genomic DNA by multiplex PCR using the deep immunoSEQ assay. Genomic DNA extracted from each cell subset was distributed evenly over all wells of several immunoSEQ 96-well plates, and each plate served as one replicate. Each replicate PCR for unsorted PBMC received about 300 ng genomic DNA, equal to 30,000 to 35,000 T cell genomes. Ten immunoSEQ deep assay plates were used to sequence the unsorted PBMC genomic DNA. Purified libraries were measured with a Qubit 3.0 fluorometer, size-checked on a Bioanalyzer 2100, and measured again with the KAPA Library Quantification kit. Every immunoSEQ 96-well plate was sequenced on a dedicated single-read 150-cycle Illumina NextSeq 550 flow cell. On the study's bioinformatics: Because only junctional sequences without quality scores were contained in the immunoSEQ output, filtering matching that applied to full-length reads could not be performed. To assign V/J genes and CDR3, sequences were annotated using PyIR, a Python wrapper for IgBLAST v1.9, with IMGT germline references. Reads with weak V/J assignments (E-value above 1e-6), missing CDR3, stop codons, out-of-frame junctions, or ambiguous translated residues were removed. V3J clonotypes were defined as sequences sharing an identical inferred V gene, J gene, and CDR3 amino acid sequence. The percentage overlap between two repertoires was calculated by dividing the number of shared unique clonotypes by the size of the smaller repertoire. Richness of each repertoire was evaluated using RTK rarefaction, the Chao1 estimator, and Recon v2.1 estimates of unobserved clonotypes. TCRdb took over this immuneACCESS table, retaining in-frame rearrangements with V and J assigned. Such tables are incomplete; in checked studies, under half of the missing clones stem from an unresolved V gene, and the remainder is unexplained. V and J calls and clone size are those listed in that table; D and trimming were worked out from the DNA. The sample includes about 560,000 clones, with roughly 72% observed a single time. The ten largest clones take up about 11% of the sample.

The sequenced sample consisted of PBMCs. The chain is assembled from TRBV19 and TRBJ1-3, with the D gene not confidently named. The TCR originated in a woman aged 40 to 55 in good health. Some clones in this sample may be carry-over from other donors' samples. The bases read TGTGCCAGTAGTCCCGTCGGTGGCGTTCGCTCTGGAAACACCATATATTTT. This sequence encodes CASSPVGGVRSGNTIYF.